What follows is one TCR beta chain and its context. As handled by the study authors: Reference gene primer amplification gave estimated nucleated cell counts. Profiling relied on immunoSEQ multiplex PCR, and the TCRdb table lists in-frame clones only, not all of them. The V and J calls and the clone size are those of that table, but D and trimming were determined from the DNA. The sample shows approximately 38,000 clones, 70% to 90% of them seen only once. Per germline, CDR1 SNHLY and CDR2 FYNNEI. The ends were cut back, 8 bases at V and 9 bases at J, with 17 bases in the middle. CDR3 length equals 14 residues. This entry belongs to a study of blood T cell repertoires in COVID-19. At the level of the study: T cells, B-cell-depleted T cells, or PBMCs provided the cDNA or gDNA that served as material.

It was during active infection that Seattle patients were enrolled and then longitudinally followed. The chain joins TRBV2 to TRBJ1-6, with TRBD1 as a possible D gene (5 bases). This TCR came from a man aged 55-75 years with COVID-19, enrolled during active disease. The sequenced sample consisted of peripheral blood. The CDR3 loop reads CASRLRGKGSPLHF. The CDR3 DNA reads TGTGCCAGCCGTTTGCGGGGGAAGGGTTCACCCCTCCACTTT.